This T cell receptor beta chain stems from a study of T cells after yellow fever vaccination. Per the germline V gene, CDR1 is KGHSH and CDR2 is LQKENI. This CDR3 is built from 17 residues. The V end lost 1 base, the J end lost 4 bases, and 16 bases lay between the germline ends. This clonotype has just a few counts. Its antigen is not known. Whole-study results and caveats: Relatively few clonotypes were ones that appeared in both CD4 and CD8 compartments. It was the secondary response that reached its peak faster, day 5 versus 15, but it was weaker.

TCR cDNA, made by 5'RACE template switching, carried an added universal primer site and UMIs. TCRdb recomputed calls from the 5' RACE reads with MiXCR, one row per CDR3 protein. The table records approximately 510,000 distinct CDR3 sequences, around a fifth of them present only once. This sequence originates from a man between 18 and 29 years old who received the YFV17D yellow fever vaccine. Sequencing used PBMCs, obtained roughly 20 days after the first yellow fever vaccination. The rearrangement uses TRBV18 and TRBJ2-2, with D hard to call. The CDR3 protein is CASSPRPRPYATGELFF. The CDR3 region has the DNA TGTGCCAGCTCACCACGCCCGCGTCCCTACGCCACCGGGGAGCTGTTTTTT.